Presented here are 18 T cell receptor beta chains from one specimen sequenced in a study of blood T cell repertoires in COVID-19. This table comes from immunoSEQ multiplex PCR, and its TCRdb copy is limited to in-frame clones, with some not included. The sample holds approximately 110,000 clones; 83% are singletons and the top ten take 15% to 20%. Sequenced: peripheral blood. The origin of the receptors is a woman aged 55-70 years with acute or convalescent COVID-19.

The chain combines TRBV24-1 with TRBJ2-3, with 7 bases lining up with TRBD2. The trim removed 3 bases at V and 2 bases at J, leaving 4 bases unmatched. The germline V gene encodes CDR1 KGHDR and CDR2 SFDVKD. The CDR3 length is 15 residues. The CDR3 loop reads CATSDGGGYTDTQYF. CDR3 sequence (DNA): TGTGCCACCAGTGATGGCGGGGGTTACACAGATACGCAGTATTTT.

The rearrangement joins TRBV9 to TRBJ1-3, with 9 bases aligning to TRBD1. Germline assignment: CDR1 SGDLS and CDR2 YYNGEE. The CDR3 is 15 amino acids. The junction had 5 bases not matched to a gene; V was cut back by 3 bases and J by 4 bases. CDR3 amino acids: CASSGDRVAGNTIYF. In DNA, the CDR3 is TGTGCCAGCAGCGGGGACAGGGTGGCGGGAAACACCATATATTTT.

This sequence joins TRBV15 and TRBJ1-2; 8 nucleotides line up with TRBD1. V was pared by 0 bases and J by 4 bases, with 7 bases of the junction left unmatched. This CDR3 comprises 16 residues. The germline CDR1 and CDR2 sequences are LNHNV and YYDKDF (reference sequence). CDR3 coding DNA: TGTGCCACCAGCAGAGATTCAGGGGGCGCGATCTATGGCTACACCTTC. Its translation is CATSRDSGGAIYGYTF.

This chain joins TRBV9 and TRBJ2-2; TRBD2 aligns across 7 bases. Germline CDR1 is SGDLS and CDR2 is YYNGEE. CDR3 length: 16 residues. V lost 3 bases and J lost 1; bases outside the gene matches: 6. The CDR3 spells CASSEGGLGNTGELFF. CDR3 in DNA: TGTGCCAGCAGCGAGGGAGGGCTGGGGAACACCGGGGAGCTGTTTTTT. The full variable domain, completed using reference TRBV9 and TRBJ2-2, is DSGVTQTPKHLITATGQRVTLRCSPRSGDLSVYWYQQSLDQGLQFLIQYYNGEERAKGNILERFSAQQFPDLHSELNLSSLELGDSALYFCASSEGGLGNTGELFFGEGSRLTVL.

This chain connects TRBV11-2 to TRBJ1-3; D is ambiguous. CDR3 length equals 14 residues. Between the trimmed V and J ends, which lost 5 bases and 1 base, there was a span of 9 bases. CDR1 SGHAT and CDR2 FQNNGV come from the germline V gene. The DNA for the CDR3 is TGTGCCAGCAGCGCGGTTAGGTCTGGAAACACCATATATTTT. This sequence encodes CASSAVRSGNTIYF.

The V call is TRBV3-1 (or the pseudogene TRBV3-2), the J call TRBJ2-2; 13 bases map to TRBD2. The CDR3 consists of 16 residues. Germline values: CDR1 LGHDT, CDR2 YNNKEL (reference sequence). V lost 3 bases and J lost 4; bases outside the gene matches: 2. The CDR3 region is CASSQGLAGPTGELFF. The CDR3 DNA follows: TGTGCCAGCAGCCAGGGACTAGCGGGGCCCACCGGGGAGCTGTTTTTT.

This clone was recorded a few times. The V gene is TRBV7-2, the J gene TRBJ1-1; a weak D match, TRBD1 (6 bases). This CDR3 has 14 residues. The V end was cut by 5 bases, the J end by 6 bases, with 16 bases between. Germline V CDR1 and CDR2: SGHTA, FQGNSA. CDR3 region: CASSIYQGRAEAFF. The CDR3 nucleotides read TGTGCCAGCAGCATATATCAGGGGCGCGCTGAAGCTTTCTTT. The entire variable domain, with the rest obtained from reference TRBV7-2 and TRBJ1-1, is as follows: GAGVSQSPSNKVTEKGKDVELRCDPISGHTALYWYRQSLGQGLEFLIYFQGNSAPDKSGLPSDRFSAERTGGSVSTLTIQRTQQEDSAVYLCASSIYQGRAEAFFGQGTRLTVV.

The gene calls are TRBV5-1 and TRBJ1-6; perhaps TRBD1 as D (6 bases). This CDR3 spans 15 amino acids. The V and J ends lost 0 bases and 8 bases respectively, with 12 bases between them. The germline CDR1 and CDR2 sequences are SGHRS and YFSETQ. The CDR3 DNA is TGCGCCAGCAGCTTGGATATGGCAGGGGATTCACCCCTCCACTTT. The encoded protein is CASSLDMAGDSPLHF.

The chain is built from TRBV12-5 and TRBJ2-3; tentative D call: TRBD2 (7 bases). Trimming stripped 5 bases from V and 1 base from J, with 16 bases between. CDR3 length: 16 residues. Germline V CDR1 and CDR2: LGHNT, FRNRAP. CDR3 sequence (DNA): TGTGCTAGTGGTCCACTTGGGGGGGCGGGCACAGATACGCAGTATTTT. Residues: CASGPLGGAGTDTQYF.

This sequence joins TRBV9 and TRBJ2-7; TRBD1 aligns across 7 bases. The CDR3 is 14 amino acids. Germline CDR1 reads SGDLS; CDR2 reads YYNGEE. V was pared by 4 bases and J by 0 bases, with 4 bases of the junction left unmatched. CDR3 nucleotides: TGTGCCAGCAGCCGACAGGGAGCCTCCTACGAGCAGTACTTC. Its protein product is CASSRQGASYEQYF.

The V call is TRBV29-1, the J call TRBJ2-2; D possibly corresponds to TRBD2 (6 bases). There are 13 residues in the CDR3. CDR1 is SQVTM, CDR2 ANQGSEA, per germline. The germline V and J ends were trimmed by 7 bases and 1 base, with 10 bases remaining between them. CDR3 nucleotides: TGCAGCGGCGGGACTCTGAACACCGGGGAGCTGTTTTTT. It translates to CSGGTLNTGELFF.

The sample holds one count of this clone. This chain connects TRBV6-5 to TRBJ1-4; 8 nucleotides match TRBD1. CDR1 is MNHEY and CDR2 is SVGAGI in the germline V gene. The CDR3 runs to 14 residues. The ends lost 6 bases at V and 3 bases at J; junction bases unmatched: 3. The CDR3 DNA is TGTGCCAGCAGCGAGGACAGGGCTAATGAAAAACTGTTTTTT. This translates into CASSEDRANEKLFF.

The chain combines TRBV28 with TRBJ1-5, with 7 bases fitting TRBD1. With 10 bases clipped from V and 4 bases from J, the junction kept 13 bases outside the gene matches. Germline V gene data show CDR1 as MDHEN and CDR2 as SYDVKM. The CDR3 runs to 15 residues. The CDR3 spells CAIQPGQITNQPQHF. In DNA form, the CDR3 reads TGTGCCATCCAACCGGGACAGATAACAAATCAGCCCCAGCATTTT.

In DNA form, the CDR3 reads TGTGCCAGCAGTTTAGGAACTAGCGGGGGGCGGACCCAGTACTTC. The encoded protein is CASSLGTSGGRTQYF. This chain links TRBV27 with TRBJ2-5; the match to TRBD2 covers 12 bases. V lost 2 bases, J lost 7 bases, and 5 bases stayed unmatched. The germline gives CDR1 MNHEY, CDR2 SMNVEV (reference sequence). This CDR3 is 15 amino acids long.

The V call is TRBV10-3, the J call TRBJ2-1; 8 bases match TRBD2. Germline values: CDR1 ENHRY, CDR2 SYGVKD. The CDR3 has 17 amino acids. V was clipped by 4 bases and J by 5 bases; unmatched bases: 13. Here the CDR3 reads CAISASAGLGPNNEQFF. For the CDR3, the DNA is TGTGCCATCAGTGCGAGTGCGGGACTAGGACCGAACAATGAGCAGTTCTTC.

The rearrangement links TRBV28 to TRBJ1-5; D is uncertain. There are 14 residues in the CDR3. Between the trimmed V and J ends, which lost 3 bases and 7 bases, there was a span of 13 bases. Germline CDR1 reads MDHEN; CDR2 reads SYDVKM. CDR3 nucleotides: TGTGCCAGCAGTTTGGGCAGAAGGAACCAGCCCCAGCATTTT. Translated, it gives CASSLGRRNQPQHF. Combining the CDR3 with reference TRBV28 and TRBJ1-5 gives the whole variable domain DVKVTQSSRYLVKRTGEKVFLECVQDMDHENMFWYRQDPGLGLRLIYFSYDVKMKEKGDIPEGYSVSREKKERFSLILESASTNQTSMYLCASSLGRRNQPQHFGDGTRLSIL.

The rearrangement links TRBV28 to TRBJ2-7, with a weak D call TRBD1 (6 bases). Germline V gene data show CDR1 as MDHEN and CDR2 as SYDVKM. The CDR3 extends over 15 amino acids. The V gene lost 6 bases and the J gene lost 2 bases, with 17 bases spanning the gap. CDR3 coding DNA: TGTGCCAGCAGCACAACCACAGGGTTTCCCTACGAGCAGTACTTC. Translating it yields CASSTTTGFPYEQYF.

This rearrangement joins TRBV29-1 to TRBJ2-4; D is perhaps TRBD2 (5 bases). Germline CDR1 SQVTM, CDR2 ANQGSEA. Trimming removed 4 bases from V and 0 bases from J, with 10 bases in between. This CDR3 has 14 residues. The chain's CDR3 is CSVVGVGAKNIQYF. DNA for the CDR3: TGCAGCGTTGTCGGGGTAGGAGCCAAAAACATTCAGTACTTC. Full variable domain (rest looked up from reference TRBV29-1 and TRBJ2-4): SAVISQKPSRDICQRGTSLTIQCQVDSQVTMMFWYRQQPGQSLTLIATANQGSEATYESGFVIDKFPISRPNLTFSTLTVSNMSPEDSSIYLCSVVGVGAKNIQYFGAGTRLSVL.